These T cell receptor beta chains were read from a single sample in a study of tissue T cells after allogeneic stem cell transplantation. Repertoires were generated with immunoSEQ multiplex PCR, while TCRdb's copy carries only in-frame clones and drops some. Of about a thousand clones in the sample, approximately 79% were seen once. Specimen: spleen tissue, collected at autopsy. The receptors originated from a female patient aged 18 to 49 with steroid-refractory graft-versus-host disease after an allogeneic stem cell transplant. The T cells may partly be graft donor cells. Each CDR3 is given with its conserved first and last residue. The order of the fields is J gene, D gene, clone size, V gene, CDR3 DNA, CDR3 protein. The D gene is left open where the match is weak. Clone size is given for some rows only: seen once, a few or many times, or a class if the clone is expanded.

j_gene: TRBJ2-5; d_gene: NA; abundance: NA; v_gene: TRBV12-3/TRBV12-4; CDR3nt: TGTGCCAGCAGTTTAGAGGGTATGGAGACCCAGTACTTC; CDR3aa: CASSLEGMETQYF
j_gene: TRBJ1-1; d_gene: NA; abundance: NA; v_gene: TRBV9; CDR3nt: TGTGCCAGCAGCGTAATCCTGTCCATGAACACTGAAGCTTTCTTT; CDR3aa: CASSVILSMNTEAFF
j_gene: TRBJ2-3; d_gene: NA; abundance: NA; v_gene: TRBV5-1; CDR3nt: TGCGCCAGCAGCTTAGAAATAGCGGATACGCAGTATTTT; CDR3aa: CASSLEIADTQYF
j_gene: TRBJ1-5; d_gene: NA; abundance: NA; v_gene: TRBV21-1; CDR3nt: TGTGCCAGCCCCCCGGAAGATCATAGCAATCAGCCCCAGCATTTT; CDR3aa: CASPPEDHSNQPQHF
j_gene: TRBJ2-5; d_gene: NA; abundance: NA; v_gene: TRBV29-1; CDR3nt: TGCAGCGTTGAACACAGGGCGCAAGAGACCCAGTACTTC; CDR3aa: CSVEHRAQETQYF
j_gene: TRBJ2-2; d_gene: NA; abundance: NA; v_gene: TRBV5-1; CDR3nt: TGCGCCAGCAGCTTCCCCGTGGGAGGAGGAAACACCGGGGAGCTGTTTTTT; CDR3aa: CASSFPVGGGNTGELFF
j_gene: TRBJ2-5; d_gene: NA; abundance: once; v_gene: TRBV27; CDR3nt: TGTGCCAGCAGTTTCCTATCAGGGATTCGCGGGACCCAGTACTTC; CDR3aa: CASSFLSGIRGTQYF
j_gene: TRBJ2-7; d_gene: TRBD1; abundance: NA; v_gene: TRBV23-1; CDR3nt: TGCGCCAGCAGGCAGTACAGGGGGCAACACGAGCAGTACTTC; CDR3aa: CASRQYRGQHEQYF
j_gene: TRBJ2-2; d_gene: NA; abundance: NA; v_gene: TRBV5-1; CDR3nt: TGCGCCAGCAGCTTGGTTCCGGCAACCGGGGAGCTGTTTTTT; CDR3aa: CASSLVPATGELFF
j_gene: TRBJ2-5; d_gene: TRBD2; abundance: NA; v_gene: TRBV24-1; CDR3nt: TGTGCCACCAGTGATTCTGGACTAGCCGGCGGGACCCAGTACTTC; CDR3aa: CATSDSGLAGGTQYF
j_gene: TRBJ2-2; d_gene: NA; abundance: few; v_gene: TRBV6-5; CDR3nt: TGTGCCAGCAGTCCCTCCCTCGTGGGGGAGCTGTTTTTT; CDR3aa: CASSPSLVGELFF
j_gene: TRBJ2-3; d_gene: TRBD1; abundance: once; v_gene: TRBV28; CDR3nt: TGTGCCAGCAGACAACAGGGGTACGGCACAGATACGCAGTATTTT; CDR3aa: CASRQQGYGTDTQYF
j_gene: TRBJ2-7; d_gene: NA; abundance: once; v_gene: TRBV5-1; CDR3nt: TGCGCCAGCAGCTTGGGATCGGGTCACGAGCAGTACTTC; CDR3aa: CASSLGSGHEQYF
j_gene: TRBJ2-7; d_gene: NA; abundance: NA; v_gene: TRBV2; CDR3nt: TGTGCCAGCAGTGACCGCTCCAGGTACCTCTCCTACGAGCAGTACTTC; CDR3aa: CASSDRSRYLSYEQYF
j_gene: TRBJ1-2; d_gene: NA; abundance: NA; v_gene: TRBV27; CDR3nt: TGTGCCAGCAGTAACAGGGACGACTATGGCTACACCTTC; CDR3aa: CASSNRDDYGYTF
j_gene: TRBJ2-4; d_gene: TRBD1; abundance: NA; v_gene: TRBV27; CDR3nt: TGTGCCAGCAGCACTGGGACAGGGCGGGTTCTAGCCAAAAACATTCAGTACTTC; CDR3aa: CASSTGTGRVLAKNIQYF
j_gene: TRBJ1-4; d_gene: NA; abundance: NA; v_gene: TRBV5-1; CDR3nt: TGCGCCAGCAGCTTAGGGGCAGGACGAGTTGCAACTAATGAAAAACTGTTTTTT; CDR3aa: CASSLGAGRVATNEKLFF
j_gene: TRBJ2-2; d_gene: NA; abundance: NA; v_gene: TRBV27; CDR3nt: TGTGCCAGCAGTTTTGCGGTTTACTTGAACACCGGGGAGCTGTTTTTT; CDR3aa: CASSFAVYLNTGELFF
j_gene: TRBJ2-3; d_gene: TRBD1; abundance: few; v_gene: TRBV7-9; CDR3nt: TGTGCCAGCAGCTTAGCGGGGGCAGGGGGCGCAGATACGCAGTATTTT; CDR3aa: CASSLAGAGGADTQYF
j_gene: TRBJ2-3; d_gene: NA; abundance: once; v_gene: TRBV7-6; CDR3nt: TGTGCCAGCAGCCTGCGACTAGTCGCTAGCACAGATACGCAGTATTTT; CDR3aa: CASSLRLVASTDTQYF
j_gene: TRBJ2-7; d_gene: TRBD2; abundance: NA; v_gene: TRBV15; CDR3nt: TGTGCCACCTCTTGGGGGAGGGGAGCCTACGAGCAGTACTTC; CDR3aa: CATSWGRGAYEQYF
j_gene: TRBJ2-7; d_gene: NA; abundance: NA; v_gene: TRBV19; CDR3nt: TGTGCCAGTAAAGCCTCTACGACAGGCTCCTACGAGCAGTACTTC; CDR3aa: CASKASTTGSYEQYF
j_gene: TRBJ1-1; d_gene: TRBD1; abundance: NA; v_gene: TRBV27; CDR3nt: TGTGCCAGCAGTCCGAGGGGGCGAGCGAACACTGAAGCTTTCTTT; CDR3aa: CASSPRGRANTEAFF
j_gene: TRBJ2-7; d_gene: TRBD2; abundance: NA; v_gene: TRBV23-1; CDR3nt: TGCGCCCCGGAGAGGGCTAGCGGGAGGGCCGTGGGATGGATCGAGCAGTACTTC; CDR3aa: CAPERASGRAVGWIEQYF
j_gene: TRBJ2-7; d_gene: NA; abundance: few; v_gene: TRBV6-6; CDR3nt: TGTGCCAGCAGTTCGAACTACGAGCAGTACTTC; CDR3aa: CASSSNYEQYF
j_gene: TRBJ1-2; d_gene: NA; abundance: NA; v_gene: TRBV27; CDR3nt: TGTGCCAGCACCCCAAGTTGGGGCCTAAGGAACTATGGCTACACCTTC; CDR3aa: CASTPSWGLRNYGYTF